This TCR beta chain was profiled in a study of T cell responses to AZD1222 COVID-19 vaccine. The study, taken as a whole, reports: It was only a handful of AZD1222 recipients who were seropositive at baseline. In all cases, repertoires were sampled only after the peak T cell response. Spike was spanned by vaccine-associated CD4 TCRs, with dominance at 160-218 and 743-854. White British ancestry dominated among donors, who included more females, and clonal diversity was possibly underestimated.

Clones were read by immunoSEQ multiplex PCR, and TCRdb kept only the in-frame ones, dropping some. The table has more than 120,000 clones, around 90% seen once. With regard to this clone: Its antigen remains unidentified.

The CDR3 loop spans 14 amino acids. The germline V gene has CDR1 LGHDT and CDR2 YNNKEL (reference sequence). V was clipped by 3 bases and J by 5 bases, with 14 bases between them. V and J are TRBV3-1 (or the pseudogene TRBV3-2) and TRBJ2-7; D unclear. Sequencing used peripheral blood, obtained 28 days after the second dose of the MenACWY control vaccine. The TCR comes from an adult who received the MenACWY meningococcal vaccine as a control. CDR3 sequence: CASSQRPFLDEQYF. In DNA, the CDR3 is TGTGCCAGCAGCCAGCGACCCTTTCTCGACGAGCAGTACTTC.